The 30 T cell receptor beta chains below all came from one sample that was sequenced in a study of tumor and adjacent non-tumor tissue in lung cancer. The library came from three nested PCR rounds adapted from ARM-PCR protocols. Each CDR3 protein gets one entry after TCRdb re-called the multiplex PCR reads with MiXCR. The data contain some 100,000 distinct CDR3 sequences, roughly three fifths of them seen just once; the ten biggest clones take up around 17%. The template was RNA from unsorted bulk tissue. The normal lung tissue was taken more than 3 cm from the tumor edge. The sequenced sample was distant non-tumor lung tissue. These TCRs come from a man in his 60s with non-small cell lung cancer.

Regarding this clonotype: One junction end disagrees with the germline gene, perhaps due to a read error. The J gene is TRBJ2-2, the V gene TRBV4-2; a possible D gene is TRBD2 (6 bases). Germline-derived CDR1 and CDR2 are LGHNA and YNFKEQ. The CDR3 is 16 amino acids. CDR3 residues: CAISQESGLDTGELFF. CDR3 bases: TGTGCCATCAGCCAAGAGTCGGGACTGGACACCGGGGAGCTGTTTTTC.

For this clonotype: One junction end does not reproduce the germline sequence, and a read error may be involved. This chain joins TRBV12-3 or TRBV12-4 and TRBJ2-3, with 8 nucleotides matching TRBD2. The CDR3 is 15 amino acids. CDR3 loop: CASSTIAGPTDTQYF. CDR3 sequence (DNA): TGCGCCAGCAGTACTATAGCGGGGCCCACAGATACGCAGTATTTT.

Note on this clonotype: Its ends do not fully match the called genes, so a read error is possible. The chain recombines TRBV11-2 with TRBJ1-5; D is unclear. This CDR3 has 13 amino acids. Germline lookup yields CDR1 SGHAT and CDR2 FQNNGV. For the CDR3, the DNA is TGTGCCAGCAGACTAAACGGTGATCAGCCCCAACATTTT. Protein sequence: CASRLNGDQPQHF.

The table lists this clonotype with a few counts. One end of the junction fails to match germline, which may point to a read error. The chain uses TRBV6-6 and TRBJ1-5, with D possibly matching TRBD1 (5 bases). CDR3 length: 13 residues. Germline V gene data show CDR1 as MNHNY and CDR2 as SVGAGI (reference sequence). CDR3 region: CASSLDKNQPHHF. The CDR3 coding sequence is TGTGCCAGCAGCCTGGACAAGAATCAGCCCCACCATTTT.

J is TRBJ2-3 and V is TRBV10-2; unclear D gene. Trimming took off 11 bases at V and 9 bases at J, with 15 bases between the two ends. The CDR3 covers 11 residues. CDR1 WSHSY and CDR2 SAAADI come from the germline V gene. The CDR3 coding sequence is TGCGCCTCCCAAGGCTCGCTAACGCAGTATTTT. This codes for CASQGSLTQYF.

About this clonotype itself: One base away lies a much larger clone, so this may be a sequencing read error. V gene TRBV12-3 or TRBV12-4 combines with J gene TRBJ2-3, with 11 positions matching TRBD2. The CDR3 consists of 16 residues. The CDR3 coding sequence is TGTGACAGCAGTTCTCGGACTAGCGGGAGCACAGATACGCAGTATTTT. This sequence encodes CDSSSRTSGSTDTQYF.

This clonotype appeared a single time. This may arise from a read error, as a much more abundant clone is one base away. The V gene is TRBV7-2, the J gene TRBJ2-7; D is ambiguous. There are 13 residues in the CDR3. V was cut by 0 bases and J by 12 bases, with 15 bases left in between. The germline gives CDR1 SGHTA, CDR2 FQGNSA. DNA of the CDR3: TGTGCCAGCAGCTTAGCAGTGGGTCTGGCTTCGTACTTC. This encodes CASSLAVGLASYF.

As regards this clonotype: Just one base apart from a much larger clone, this may be a read error. The chain has TRBV14 and TRBJ1-2; D is ambiguous. The CDR3 has 14 residues. Per germline, CDR1 SGHDN and CDR2 FVKESK. The CDR3 loop is CASSQEAGNYDYTF. The CDR3 DNA reads as TGTGCCAGCAGCCAAGAGGCCGGAAACTATGACTACACCTTC.

Worth noting for this clonotype: The germline gene is not matched at one end of the junction; a read error may be the cause. The chain has TRBV4-2 and TRBJ2-5; D gene uncertain. Germline V gene data show CDR1 as LGHNA and CDR2 as YNFKEQ. This CDR3 contains 15 residues. As DNA, the CDR3 is TGTACCAGGAGCCAAGCGAATCAGGTTCAAGAGACCCAGTACTTC. It is translated as CTRSQANQVQETQYF.

This clonotype was detected a few times. This clone may be a read error of a much larger clone one base away. The chain employs TRBV6-1 and TRBJ1-5, with TRBD1 matching 8 bases. Trimming took 10 bases from V and 4 from J; bases not matched to a gene: 9. The CDR3 loop spans 14 amino acids. CDR1 and CDR2 from the germline V gene are MNHNS and SASEGT. CDR3 nucleotide sequence: TGTGCCAACAGGGGGACAGTTCGGAATCAGCCCCAGCATTTT. This translates into CANRGTVRNQPQHF.

In regard to this clonotype: This clone may be a read error of a much larger clone one base away. This chain uses TRBV28 with TRBJ2-7; TRBD1 agrees at 12 bases. In germline, CDR1 is MDHEN, CDR2 SYDVKM. V gave up 1 base and J gave up 7 bases; unmatched junction bases: 8. The CDR3 is made up of 16 amino acids. The CDR3 DNA is TGTGCCAGCAGTTTATTGGCGGGACAGGGGGCAATTGAGCAGTACTTC. Amino acids: CASSLLAGQGAIEQYF.

On this clonotype: A much larger clone differs from this one at a single base, so this may be a read error. The V gene is TRBV12-3 or TRBV12-4, the J gene TRBJ2-1; 7 positions match TRBD1. The CDR3 loop spans 14 amino acids. J gave up 5 bases and V 4 bases, and 5 bases lay outside the gene matches. The CDR3 spells CASSSGTVNNEQFF. The CDR3 nucleotides read TGTGCCAGCAGTTCCGGGACAGTGAACAATGAGCAGTTCTTC.

The table lists this clonotype with a count of one. One junction end disagrees with the germline gene, perhaps due to a read error. This chain connects TRBV6-1 to TRBJ2-2; TRBD1 is a possible D gene (8 bases). The germline V gene has CDR1 MNHNS and CDR2 SASEGT. CDR3 size: 16 residues. This chain's CDR3 is CASNRRQGYDTGGLFF. Here the CDR3 DNA reads TGTGCCAGCAACCGTCGACAGGGGTATGACACCGGGGGGCTGTTTTTC.

At least ten counts were recorded for this clonotype. The rearrangement uses TRBV6-6 and TRBJ2-7, with 10 bases lining up with TRBD1. After removal of 11 bases from V and 6 bases from J, the junction contained 4 bases not matched to a gene. CDR1 MNHNY and CDR2 SVGAGI come from the germline V gene (reference sequence). This CDR3 comprises 11 residues. The CDR3 sequence is CAARDRGEQYF. In DNA, the CDR3 is TGTGCCGCCCGGGACAGGGGCGAGCAGTACTTC.

The chain employs TRBV30 and TRBJ1-1; D not resolved. The germline V and J ends were trimmed by 0 bases and 1 base, with 12 bases remaining between them. Looked up from germline, CDR1 is GTSNPN and CDR2 is SVGIG (reference sequence). This CDR3 has 15 amino acids. The CDR3 region is CAWSVRRQTNTEAFF. The CDR3 nucleotides read TGTGCCTGGAGTGTACGGAGACAAACGAACACTGAAGCTTTCTTT.

This clonotype was counted many times. The chain links TRBV13 to TRBJ1-1, with D perhaps TRBD1 (6 bases). The CDR3 runs 15 residues. V lost 5 bases to trimming and J lost 4 bases, with 17 bases between them. Germline CDR1 reads PRHDT; CDR2 reads FYEKMQ (reference sequence). The CDR3 DNA follows: TGTGCCAGCAGCCTCCGGACAGCTGGGAGCACTGAAGCTTTCTTT. Amino acids: CASSLRTAGSTEAFF.

This clonotype was recorded once. A clone one base away is much larger, so this may be a read error. Because it lacks the conserved phenylalanine or tryptophan at the end, this CDR3 is likely a read error. The chain joins TRBV30 to TRBJ1-2, with 8 bases fitting TRBD1. The CDR3 covers 16 residues. Germline V gene lookup returns CDR1 GTSNPN and CDR2 SVGIG (reference sequence). J lost 7 bases, V lost 0 bases, and 13 bases had no gene match. CDR3 nucleotides: TGTGCCTGGAGTGTATTACCCGACAGGGGTAGAGGTGGCTACACCTCC. Its protein is CAWSVLPDRGRGGYTS.

Points on this clonotype: A read error may produce the germline difference seen at one junction end. The CDR3 reads CGGGSSTDTHYF. The CDR3 nucleotides read TGCGGTGGAGGTTCTAGCACAGATACGCATTATTTT. V gene TRBV29-1 combines with J gene TRBJ2-3; D possibly corresponds to TRBD2 (5 bases). Per germline, CDR1 SQVTM and CDR2 ANQGSEA. The CDR3 sequence is 12 residues long.

In regard to this clonotype: An end of the junction does not agree with germline; a read error may underlie this. The chain recombines TRBV12-3 or TRBV12-4 with TRBJ2-3; D is perhaps TRBD1 (6 bases). CDR3 size: 14 residues. The CDR3 spells CTSSLGTSSDTQYF. The CDR3 region has the DNA TGTACCAGCAGTTTAGGGACAAGTTCGGATACGCAGTATTTT.

This clonotype was seen at least ten times. This chain connects TRBV10-3 to TRBJ1-2; TRBD1 matches at 7 bases. The length of the CDR3 is 13 residues. Germline V CDR1 and CDR2: ENHRY, SYGVKD. Germline trimming cut 9 bases from V and 5 bases from J; bases unmatched to any gene: 9. CDR3 amino acids: CAIQPGTDYGYTF. For the CDR3, the DNA is TGTGCCATACAACCCGGGACAGATTATGGCTACACCTTC.

In the case of this clonotype: This likely comes from a read error, as the CDR3 has no conserved phenylalanine or tryptophan at its end. This chain connects TRBV20-1 to TRBJ2-1, with a tentative D call TRBD2 (6 bases). V was pared by 0 bases and J by 8 bases, with 20 bases between. CDR3 length: 16 residues. Germline V lookup: CDR1 DFQATT, CDR2 SNEGSKA (reference sequence). The CDR3 spells CSAREGRLDRVDEQFL. The CDR3 bases are TGCAGTGCTAGAGAAGGCCGACTAGATAGAGTCGATGAGCAGTTCTTA.

As for this clonotype: Relative to the germline gene, one junction end is altered; a read error may explain this. V gene TRBV11-3 combines with J gene TRBJ2-7; perhaps TRBD1 as D (6 bases). The CDR3 contains 15 residues. CDR1 and CDR2 from the germline V gene are SGHNT and YENEEA. CDR3 residues: CARSLVGTLSYDQYF. The CDR3 nucleotides are TGTGCCAGGAGCTTAGTTGGGACACTTTCCTACGACCAGTACTTC.

Details on this clonotype: This CDR3 fails to terminate in the conserved phenylalanine or tryptophan, so it likely reflects a read error. The chain links TRBV4-2 to TRBJ2-2; D is tentatively TRBD1 or TRBD2 (5 bases each). The CDR3 runs to 16 residues. Germline CDR1 and CDR2: LGHNA and YNFKEQ. The V and J ends lost 4 bases and 8 bases respectively, with 20 bases between them. The CDR3 reads CASSPEGNRRTGELFL. CDR3 DNA: TGTGCCAGCAGCCCAGAGGGAAACAGGAGGACTGGGGAGCTGTTTCTT.

Details on this clonotype: A junction boundary mismatches the germline segment, possibly from a read error. The chain carries TRBV28 and TRBJ2-3; 9 bases fit TRBD2. Germline values: CDR1 MDHEN, CDR2 SYDVKM. The CDR3 contains 14 residues. CDR3 in amino acids: CVSESSGEADTQYF. DNA of the CDR3: TGTGTCAGCGAATCTAGCGGGGAGGCAGATACGCAGTATTTT.

A note on this clonotype: Sequence at one end of the junction differs from germline and may be a read error. This chain links TRBV7-9 with TRBJ1-1, with D uncertain. Germline V CDR1 and CDR2: SEHNR, FQNEAQ (reference sequence). The CDR3 runs 12 residues. The CDR3, as DNA: TGTACCAGCAGCAAAGACGGACGGCGTGCTTTCTTT. Translation gives CTSSKDGRRAFF.

As regards this clonotype: At one boundary the junction diverges from the germline segment, which might be a read error. This chain links TRBV4-3 with TRBJ2-1, with 12 nucleotides matching TRBD2. The CDR3 is made up of 16 amino acids. The germline CDR1 and CDR2 sequences are LGHNA and YSLEER. The CDR3 spells CASSQDTSGRYNEQFF. In DNA, the CDR3 is TGCGCCAGCAGCCAGGATACTAGCGGGAGGTATAATGAGCAGTTCTTT.

In regard to this clonotype: It may be a read error: a sequence one base away is much more abundant. V and J are TRBV28 and TRBJ2-7, with a weak D call TRBD2 (6 bases). The germline CDR1 and CDR2 sequences are MDHEN and SYDVKM. The CDR3 runs 14 residues. CDR3 sequence (DNA): TGTGCCAACAGTATCCCGGGACTGCCCTCCGAGCAGTACTTC. Protein: CANSIPGLPSEQYF.

On this clonotype itself: At one end, the junction sequence differs from germline, possibly due to a read error. CDR3 sequence (DNA): TGTGCCAACAGTTTTGCTCCCGACAGCGGATTCGAGCGGTACTTC. Protein product: CANSFAPDSGFERYF. This chain links TRBV12-3 or TRBV12-4 with TRBJ2-7; the D call may be TRBD1 or TRBD2 (5 bases each). The CDR3 extends over 15 amino acids.

Worth noting for this clonotype: The CDR3 does not close with the conserved phenylalanine or tryptophan, likely indicating a read error. The limits of the CDR3 on the DNA are not certain, so only TCRdb's listed CDR3 is given. The chain is built from TRBV11-3 and TRBJ2-6; the DNA was not used to check the table's D call, TRBD1. The CDR3 is 18 residues long, ends included. CDR1 and CDR2 from the germline V gene are SGHNT and YENEEA. CDR3 amino acids: CASSSSRQGASGANVLTL.

This clonotype was counted many times. CDR3 bases: TGTGCCATCAGTGAGGAGGGCAGGAATCAGCCCCAGCATTTT. Residues: CAISEEGRNQPQHF. The chain links TRBV10-3 to TRBJ1-5; D is uncertain. The ends were cut back, 2 bases at V and 4 bases at J, with 9 bases in the middle. Germline lookup yields CDR1 ENHRY and CDR2 SYGVKD. This CDR3 spans 14 amino acids.